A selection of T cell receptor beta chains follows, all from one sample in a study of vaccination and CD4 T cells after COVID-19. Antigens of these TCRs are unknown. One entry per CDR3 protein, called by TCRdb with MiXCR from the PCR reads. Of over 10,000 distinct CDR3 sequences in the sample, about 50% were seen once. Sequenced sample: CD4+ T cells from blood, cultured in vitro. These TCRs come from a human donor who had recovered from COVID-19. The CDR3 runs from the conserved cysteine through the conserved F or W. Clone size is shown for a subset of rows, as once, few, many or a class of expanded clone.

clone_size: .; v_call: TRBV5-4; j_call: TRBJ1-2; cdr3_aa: CASSLEADYGYTF
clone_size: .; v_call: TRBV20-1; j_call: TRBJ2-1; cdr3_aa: CSAFTGTGGKNEQFF
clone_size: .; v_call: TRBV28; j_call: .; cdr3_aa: CASSSGQGTHEQYF
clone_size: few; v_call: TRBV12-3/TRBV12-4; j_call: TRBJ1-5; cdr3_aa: CASSLTGDQPQHF
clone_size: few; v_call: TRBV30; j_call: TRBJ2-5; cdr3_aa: CAWRPISWPAETQYF
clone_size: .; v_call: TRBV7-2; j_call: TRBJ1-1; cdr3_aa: CASSSTGMPEAFF
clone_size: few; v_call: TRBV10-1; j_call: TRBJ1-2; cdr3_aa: CASSLDSNYGYTF
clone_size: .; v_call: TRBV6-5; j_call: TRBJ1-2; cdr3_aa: CASSYSNPGTSLYGYTF
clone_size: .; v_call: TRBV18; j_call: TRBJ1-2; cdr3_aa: CASSPPNNRDYGYTF
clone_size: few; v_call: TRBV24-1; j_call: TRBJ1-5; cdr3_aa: CATSDSQGGNQPQHF
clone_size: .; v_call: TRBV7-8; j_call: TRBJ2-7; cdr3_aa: CASSLYGITYEQYF
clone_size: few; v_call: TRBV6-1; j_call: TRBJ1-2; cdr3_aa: CASSGGLTVVRWVYGYTF
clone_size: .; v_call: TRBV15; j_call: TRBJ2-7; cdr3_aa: CATSRDRTGLTYEQYF
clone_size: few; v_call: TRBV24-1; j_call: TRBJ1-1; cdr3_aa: CATSEGGSNTEAFF
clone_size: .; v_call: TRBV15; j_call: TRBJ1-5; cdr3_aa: CATSRDRGNQPQHF
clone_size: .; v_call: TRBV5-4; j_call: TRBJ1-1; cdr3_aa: CASSLGPRNTEAFF
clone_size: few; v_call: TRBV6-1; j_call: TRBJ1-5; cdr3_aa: CASSDGMGAGNQPQHF
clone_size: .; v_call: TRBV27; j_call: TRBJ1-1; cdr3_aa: CASSSVDTEAFF
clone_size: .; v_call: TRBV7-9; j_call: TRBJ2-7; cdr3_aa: CASSLGPGTYF
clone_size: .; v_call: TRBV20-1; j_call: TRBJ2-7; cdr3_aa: CSARDSGTGDEQYF
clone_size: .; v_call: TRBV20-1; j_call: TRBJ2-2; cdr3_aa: CSASTWGSTGELFF
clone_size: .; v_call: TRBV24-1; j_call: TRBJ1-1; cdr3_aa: CATSRGVNTEAFF
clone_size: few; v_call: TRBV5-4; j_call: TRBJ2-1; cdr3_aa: CASSLDGTGPSYNEQFF
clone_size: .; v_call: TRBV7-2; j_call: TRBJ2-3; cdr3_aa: CASSLVGSGATDTQYF
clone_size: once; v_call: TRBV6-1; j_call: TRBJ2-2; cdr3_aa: CAITAAGGTGELFF
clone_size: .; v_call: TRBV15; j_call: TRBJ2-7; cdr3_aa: CATRTTGGSYEQYF
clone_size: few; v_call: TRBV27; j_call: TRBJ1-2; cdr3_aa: CASSYRGYGYTF
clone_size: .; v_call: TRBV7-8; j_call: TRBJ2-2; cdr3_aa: CASSFGSGTDNTGELFF
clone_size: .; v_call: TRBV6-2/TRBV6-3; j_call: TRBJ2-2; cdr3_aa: CASNEGEKEGGELFF
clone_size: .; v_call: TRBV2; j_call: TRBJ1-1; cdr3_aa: CASTPGVGAMNTEAFF
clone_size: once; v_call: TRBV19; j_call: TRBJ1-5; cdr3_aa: CASTNRNQPQHF
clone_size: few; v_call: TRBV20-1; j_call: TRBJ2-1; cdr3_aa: CSARHWRSYNEQFF
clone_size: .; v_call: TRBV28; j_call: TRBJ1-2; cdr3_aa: CASSSGLPQGGDGYTF
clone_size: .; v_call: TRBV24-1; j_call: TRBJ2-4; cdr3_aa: CATSLGGAGPKNIQYF
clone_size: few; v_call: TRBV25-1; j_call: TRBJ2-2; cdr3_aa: CASSPSSSRTGELFF
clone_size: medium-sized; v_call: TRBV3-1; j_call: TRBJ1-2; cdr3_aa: CASSQGERHVTF
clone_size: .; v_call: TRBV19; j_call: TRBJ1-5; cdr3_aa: CASSEQVLNQPQHF
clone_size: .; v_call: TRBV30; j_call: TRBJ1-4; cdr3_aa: CAWNRGPGEKLFF
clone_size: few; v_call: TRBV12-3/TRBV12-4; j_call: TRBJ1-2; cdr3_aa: CASSSGGRTLLTYGYTF
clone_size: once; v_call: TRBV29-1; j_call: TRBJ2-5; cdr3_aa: CSVEGSEETQYF
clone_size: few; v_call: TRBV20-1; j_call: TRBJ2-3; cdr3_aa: CSARGLTSGRSPSTDTQYF
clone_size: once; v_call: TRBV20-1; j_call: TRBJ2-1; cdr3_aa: CSAPDRLARSGYNEQFF
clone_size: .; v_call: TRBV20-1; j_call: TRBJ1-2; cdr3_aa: CSARDGRGSDYGYTF
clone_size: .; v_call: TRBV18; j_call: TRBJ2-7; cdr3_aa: CASSPQLGEGEQYF
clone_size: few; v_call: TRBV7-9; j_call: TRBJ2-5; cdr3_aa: CASSLGQAEETQYF
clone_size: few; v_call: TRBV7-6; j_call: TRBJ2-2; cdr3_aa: CASSLRGTGELFF
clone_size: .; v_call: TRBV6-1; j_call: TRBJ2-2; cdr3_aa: CASRKTSGRGTGELFF
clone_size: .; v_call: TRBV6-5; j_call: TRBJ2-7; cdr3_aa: CASSYGGGLSYEQYF
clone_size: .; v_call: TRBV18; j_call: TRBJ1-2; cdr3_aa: CASSPSGDDYGYTF
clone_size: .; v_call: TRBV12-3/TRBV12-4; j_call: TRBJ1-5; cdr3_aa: CASTRRGIGNQPQHF
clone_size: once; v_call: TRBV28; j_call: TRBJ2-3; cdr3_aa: CASPPRGLAGERSTDTQYF
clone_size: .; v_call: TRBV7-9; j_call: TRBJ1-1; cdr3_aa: CASSLAGGVRTEAFF
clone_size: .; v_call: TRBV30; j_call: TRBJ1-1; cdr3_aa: CAWMGGEAFF
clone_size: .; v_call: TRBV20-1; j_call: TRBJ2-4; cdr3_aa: CSARILGLATKNIQYF
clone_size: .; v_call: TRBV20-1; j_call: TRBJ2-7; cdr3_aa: CSARDGLTPDYEQYF
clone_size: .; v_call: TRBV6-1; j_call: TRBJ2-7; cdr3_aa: CASNPGQRYEQYF
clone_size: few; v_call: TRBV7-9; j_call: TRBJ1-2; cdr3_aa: CASSGTALDYGYTF
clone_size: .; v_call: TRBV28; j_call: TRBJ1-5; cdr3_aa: CASSTSGTGDQPQHF
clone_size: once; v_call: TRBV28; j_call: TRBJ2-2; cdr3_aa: CASSFASGRTHGELFF
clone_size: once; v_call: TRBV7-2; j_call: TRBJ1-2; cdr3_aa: CASSLARSFYGYTF